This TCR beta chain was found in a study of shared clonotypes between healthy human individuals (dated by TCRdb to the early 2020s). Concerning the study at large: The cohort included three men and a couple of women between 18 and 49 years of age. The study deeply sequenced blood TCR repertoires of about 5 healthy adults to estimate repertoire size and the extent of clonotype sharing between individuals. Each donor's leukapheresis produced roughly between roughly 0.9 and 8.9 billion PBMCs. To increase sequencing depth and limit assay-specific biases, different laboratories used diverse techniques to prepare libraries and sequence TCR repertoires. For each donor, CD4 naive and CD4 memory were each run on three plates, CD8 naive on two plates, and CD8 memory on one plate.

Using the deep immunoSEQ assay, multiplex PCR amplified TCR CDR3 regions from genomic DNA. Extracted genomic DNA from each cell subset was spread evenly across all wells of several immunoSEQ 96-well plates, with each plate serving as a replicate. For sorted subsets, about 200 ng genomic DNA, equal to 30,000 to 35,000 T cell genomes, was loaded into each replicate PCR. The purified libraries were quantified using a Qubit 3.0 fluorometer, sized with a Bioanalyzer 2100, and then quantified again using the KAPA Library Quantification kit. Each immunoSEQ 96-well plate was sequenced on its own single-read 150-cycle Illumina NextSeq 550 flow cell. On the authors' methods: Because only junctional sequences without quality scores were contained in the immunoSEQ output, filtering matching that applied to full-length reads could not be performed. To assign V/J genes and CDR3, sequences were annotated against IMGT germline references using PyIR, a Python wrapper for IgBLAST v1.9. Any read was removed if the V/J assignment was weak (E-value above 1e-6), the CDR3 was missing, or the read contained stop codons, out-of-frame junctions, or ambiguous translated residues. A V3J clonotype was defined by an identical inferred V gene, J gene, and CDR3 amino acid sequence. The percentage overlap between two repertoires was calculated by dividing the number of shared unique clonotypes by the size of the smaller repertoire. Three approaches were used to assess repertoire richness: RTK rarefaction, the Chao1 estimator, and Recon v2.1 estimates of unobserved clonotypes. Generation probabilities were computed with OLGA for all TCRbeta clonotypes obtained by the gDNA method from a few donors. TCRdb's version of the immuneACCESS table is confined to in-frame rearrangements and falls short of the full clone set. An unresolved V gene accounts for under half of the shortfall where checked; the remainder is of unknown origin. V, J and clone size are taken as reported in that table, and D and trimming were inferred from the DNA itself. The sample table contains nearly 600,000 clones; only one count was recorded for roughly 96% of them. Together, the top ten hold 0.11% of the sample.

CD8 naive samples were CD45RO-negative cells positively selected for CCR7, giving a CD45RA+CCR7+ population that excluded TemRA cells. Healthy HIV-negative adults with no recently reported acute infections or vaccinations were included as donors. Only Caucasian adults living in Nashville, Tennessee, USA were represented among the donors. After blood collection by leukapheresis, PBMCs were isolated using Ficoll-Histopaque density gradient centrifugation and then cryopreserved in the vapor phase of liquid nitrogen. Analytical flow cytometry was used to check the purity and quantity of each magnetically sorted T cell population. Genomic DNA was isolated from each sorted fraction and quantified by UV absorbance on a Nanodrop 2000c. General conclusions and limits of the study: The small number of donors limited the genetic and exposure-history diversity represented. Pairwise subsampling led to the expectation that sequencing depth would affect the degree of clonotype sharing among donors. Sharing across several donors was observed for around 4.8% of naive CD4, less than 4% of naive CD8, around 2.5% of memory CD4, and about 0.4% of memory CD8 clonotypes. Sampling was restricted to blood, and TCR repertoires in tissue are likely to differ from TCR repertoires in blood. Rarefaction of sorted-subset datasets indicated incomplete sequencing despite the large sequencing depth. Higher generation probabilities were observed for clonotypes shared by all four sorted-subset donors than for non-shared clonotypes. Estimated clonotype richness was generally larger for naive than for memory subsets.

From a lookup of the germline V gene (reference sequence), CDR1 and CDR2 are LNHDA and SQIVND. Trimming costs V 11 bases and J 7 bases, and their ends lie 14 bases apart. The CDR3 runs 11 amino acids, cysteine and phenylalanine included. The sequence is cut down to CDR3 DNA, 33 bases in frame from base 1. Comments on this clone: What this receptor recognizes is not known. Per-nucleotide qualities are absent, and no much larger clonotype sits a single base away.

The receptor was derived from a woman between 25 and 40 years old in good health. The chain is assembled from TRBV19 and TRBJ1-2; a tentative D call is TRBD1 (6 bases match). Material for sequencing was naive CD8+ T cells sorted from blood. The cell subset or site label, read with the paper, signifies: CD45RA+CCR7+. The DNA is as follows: TGTGCCTGTCTGAGGGGGGGTGGCTACACCTTC. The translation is CACLRGGGYTF.